Each of the 18 T cell receptor beta chains below was sequenced from the same sample in a study of blood T cell repertoires in COVID-19. The data were produced by immunoSEQ multiplex PCR, yet TCRdb's version contains in-frame clones alone and is incomplete. This table holds about 360,000 clones, approximately 86% found once. Sequences were obtained from peripheral blood. The receptors originated from a human donor in a cohort sampled during active COVID-19.

The V gene is TRBV6-1, the J gene TRBJ2-2; D possibly corresponds to TRBD2 (5 bases). CDR1 is MNHNS, CDR2 SASEGT, per germline. The CDR3 sequence is 16 residues long. Trimming left V 4 bases short and J 6 bases short, with 18 bases between. The CDR3 DNA follows: TGTGCCAGCAGTGTTAATCGGGGTCAAAGCTCCGGGGAGCTGTTTTTT. Amino acids: CASSVNRGQSSGELFF.

V is TRBV27 and J is TRBJ2-1, with 7 positions matching TRBD2. The V gene end was trimmed by 0 bases and the J gene end by 7 bases; junction bases not matched to a gene: 3. Germline V CDR1 and CDR2: MNHEY, SMNVEV (reference sequence). The CDR3 runs to 14 residues. Here the CDR3 reads CASSLSGGGNEQFF. The CDR3 coding sequence is TGTGCCAGCAGTTTATCCGGCGGGGGAAATGAGCAGTTCTTC.

The chain employs TRBV18 and TRBJ2-1; D is uncertain. CDR1 and CDR2 (germline): KGHSH, LQKENI. The CDR3 has 16 residues. Trimming left V 2 bases short and J 0 bases short, with 11 bases between. The CDR3 here is CASSPSVWSSYNEQFF. CDR3 DNA: TGTGCCAGCTCACCATCGGTCTGGAGCTCCTACAATGAGCAGTTCTTC.

The gene calls are TRBV9 and TRBJ2-3, with 7 bases matching TRBD1. Germline V gives CDR1 SGDLS, CDR2 YYNGEE. The junction had 5 bases not matched to a gene; V was cut back by 3 bases and J by 4 bases. The CDR3 loop spans 14 amino acids. The CDR3 DNA reads TGTGCCAGCAGCGCCACAGGGGTAGCAGATACGCAGTATTTT. Translation: CASSATGVADTQYF.

This clone showed up just once. The CDR3 spells CASSFGGRYNEQFF. The CDR3 coding sequence is TGCGCCAGCAGCTTCGGGGGGCGATACAATGAGCAGTTCTTC. The chain couples TRBV5-1 to TRBJ2-1; a possible D gene is TRBD2 (7 bases). The CDR3 is made up of 14 amino acids. Germline loops: CDR1 SGHRS, CDR2 YFSETQ. The V end was cut by 2 bases, the J end by 4 bases, with 10 bases between.

The DNA of the CDR3 is TGTGCCAGCAGGGCAGGGGGCGCTGGGGCCAACGTCCTGACTTTC. Translating it yields CASRAGGAGANVLTF. The chain carries TRBV27 and TRBJ2-6; 8 nucleotides match TRBD1. V lost 6 bases and J lost 2; bases outside the gene matches: 3. This CDR3 region has 15 residues. From germline, CDR1 is MNHEY and CDR2 SMNVEV (reference sequence).

The chain is built from TRBV18 and TRBJ1-3, with TRBD1 as a possible D gene (5 bases). V dropped 2 bases and J dropped 6 bases, with 11 bases sitting between them. In germline, CDR1 is KGHSH, CDR2 LQKENI. CDR3 length: 14 amino acids. The CDR3 loop is CASSPSGHLNTIYF. Written as DNA, the CDR3 is TGTGCCAGCTCACCAAGTGGACACTTAAACACCATATATTTT.

The chain has TRBV13 and TRBJ2-3, with D perhaps TRBD2 (6 bases). This CDR3 has 15 amino acids. Trimming pared 3 bases from V and 0 bases from J, leaving 10 bases between. Germline V CDR1 and CDR2: PRHDT, FYEKMQ (reference sequence). CDR3 sequence (DNA): TGTGCCAGCAGCTTCGGTGGGACTAGCACAGATACGCAGTATTTT. Amino acids: CASSFGGTSTDTQYF. The whole variable domain, filled in from reference TRBV13 and TRBJ2-3, reads AAGVIQSPRHLIKEKRETATLKCYPIPRHDTVYWYQQGPGQDPQFLISFYEKMQSDKGSIPDRFSAQQFSDYHSELNMSSLELGDSALYFCASSFGGTSTDTQYFGPGTRLTVL.

Many counts were recorded for this clone. The gene calls are TRBV13 and TRBJ1-2, with D perhaps matching TRBD1 (6 bases). This CDR3 region has 14 residues. Trimming took 0 bases from V and 5 from J, leaving 10 bases between them. Germline lookup yields CDR1 PRHDT and CDR2 FYEKMQ (reference sequence). The CDR3 DNA is TGTGCCAGCAGCTTAGGCTTACAGGGATATGGCTACACCTTC. Its protein product is CASSLGLQGYGYTF.

This chain's CDR3 is CATSALDRAGEQYF. CDR3 sequence (DNA): TGTGCCACCAGTGCCCTGGACAGGGCCGGGGAGCAGTACTTC. This rearrangement joins TRBV24-1 to TRBJ2-7; TRBD1 aligns across 8 bases. The germline gives CDR1 KGHDR, CDR2 SFDVKD. The CDR3 spans 14 residues. J was trimmed by 7 bases and V by 5 bases; bases with no gene match: 9.

This clone occurred a few times. The genes are TRBV7-9 and TRBJ1-1, with 8 bases identical to TRBD1. The trim removed 4 bases at V and 5 bases at J, leaving 6 bases unmatched. Germline V lookup: CDR1 SEHNR, CDR2 FQNEAQ (reference sequence). CDR3 length: 14 residues. The CDR3 nucleotides read TGTGCCAGCAGCTCCGGACAGGGACGAACTGAAGCTTTCTTT. It specifies CASSSGQGRTEAFF.

The sample holds one count of this clone. The chain employs TRBV21-1 and TRBJ2-3; the table's D call, TRBD2, has no DNA check behind it. TRBV21-1 is a recognized pseudogene. CDR3 length equals 14 residues. CDR3 DNA sequence: TGTGCCAGCAGCGCTCGGTCAATCACAGATACGCAGTATTTT. It specifies CASSARSITDTQYF.

The rearrangement joins TRBV2 to TRBJ2-7, with D perhaps TRBD2 (6 bases). Germline-derived CDR1 and CDR2 are SNHLY and FYNNEI. Trimming took off 5 bases at V and 0 bases at J, with 11 bases between the two ends. There are 14 residues in the CDR3. The CDR3 here is CASSSGRPSYEQYF. The DNA of the CDR3 is TGTGCCAGCAGTAGCGGGCGCCCCTCCTACGAGCAGTACTTC.

The chain is built from TRBV5-1 and TRBJ1-4, with TRBD1 matching 10 bases. CDR1 is SGHRS and CDR2 is YFSETQ in the germline V gene. CDR3 length: 14 amino acids. Trimming took 0 bases from V and 14 from J; bases not matched to a gene: 7. The CDR3 DNA follows: TGCGCCAGCAGCTTGGGCGGACAGGGGGGTTTTCTGTTTTTT. This sequence encodes CASSLGGQGGFLFF.

This clone was picked up a small number of times. This chain links TRBV2 with TRBJ2-7; 8 nucleotides line up with TRBD2. The CDR3 runs 16 residues. Losses at the gene ends were 2 bases for V and 2 bases for J; bases not matched to a gene: 8. The germline CDR1 and CDR2 sequences are SNHLY and FYNNEI. The CDR3 bases are TGTGCCAGCAGTGAATGGATAGCGGGGAACGCCTACGAGCAGTACTTC. Translating gives CASSEWIAGNAYEQYF.

This chain joins TRBV5-1 and TRBJ2-3, with 13 positions matching TRBD2. The V segment lost 4 bases and the J segment 5 bases; nucleotides outside the gene matches: 7. This CDR3 is 16 amino acids long. Germline assignment: CDR1 SGHRS and CDR2 YFSETQ. This CDR3 reads CASSPGLAGVGDTQYF. The CDR3 DNA reads as TGCGCCAGCAGCCCCGGACTAGCGGGGGTTGGAGATACGCAGTATTTT.

A single count supports this clone. The chain has TRBV5-8 and TRBJ2-1, with D maybe TRBD1 (5 bases). This CDR3 spans 14 amino acids. Between the trimmed V and J ends, which lost 0 bases and 8 bases, there was a span of 12 bases. Germline loops: CDR1 SGHTS, CDR2 YDEGEE. CDR3 coding DNA: TGTGCCAGCAGCTTGGGGCAGGGTCTCGATGAGCAGTTCTTC. Its protein product is CASSLGQGLDEQFF.

The chain is built from TRBV6-5 and TRBJ1-5, with D unresolved. Germline V CDR1 and CDR2: MNHEY, SVGAGI. The CDR3 totals 13 residues. With 4 bases removed from V and 4 bases from J, the gap between germline ends came to 8 bases. CDR3 protein: CASSLDLNQPQHF. Here the CDR3 DNA reads TGTGCCAGCAGTTTGGACTTAAATCAGCCCCAGCATTTT.